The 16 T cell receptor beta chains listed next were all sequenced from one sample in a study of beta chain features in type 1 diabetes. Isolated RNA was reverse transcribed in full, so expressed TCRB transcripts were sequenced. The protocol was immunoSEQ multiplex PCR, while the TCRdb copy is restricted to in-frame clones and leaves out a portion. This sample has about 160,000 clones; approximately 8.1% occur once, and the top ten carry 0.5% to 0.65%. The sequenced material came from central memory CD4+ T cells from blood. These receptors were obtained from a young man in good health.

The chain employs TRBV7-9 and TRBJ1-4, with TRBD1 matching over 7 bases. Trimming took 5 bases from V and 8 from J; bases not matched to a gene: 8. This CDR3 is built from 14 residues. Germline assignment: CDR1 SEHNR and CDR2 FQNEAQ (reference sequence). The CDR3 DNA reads TGTGCCAGCAGCCAGGGACAGAGTGGGGAAAAACTGTTTTTT. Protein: CASSQGQSGEKLFF.

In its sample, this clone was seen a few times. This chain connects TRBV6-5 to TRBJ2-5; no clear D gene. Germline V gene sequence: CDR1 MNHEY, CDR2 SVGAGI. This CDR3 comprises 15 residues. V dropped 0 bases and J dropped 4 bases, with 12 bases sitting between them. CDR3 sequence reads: CASSYSFSTGETQYF. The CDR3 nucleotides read TGTGCCAGCAGTTACTCGTTTTCGACGGGAGAGACCCAGTACTTC.

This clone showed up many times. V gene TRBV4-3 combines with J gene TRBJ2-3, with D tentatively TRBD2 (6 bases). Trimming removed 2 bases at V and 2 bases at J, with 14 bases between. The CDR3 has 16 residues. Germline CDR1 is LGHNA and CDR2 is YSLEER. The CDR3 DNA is TGCGCCAGCAGCCAACAGGGACTTTATACCACAGATACGCAGTATTTT. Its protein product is CASSQQGLYTTDTQYF.

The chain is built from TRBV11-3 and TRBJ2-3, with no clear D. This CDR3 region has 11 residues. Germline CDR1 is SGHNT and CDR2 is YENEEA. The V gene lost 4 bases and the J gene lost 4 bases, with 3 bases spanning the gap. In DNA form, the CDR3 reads TGTGCCAGCAGCTCGTCAGATACGCAGTATTTT. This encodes CASSSSDTQYF.

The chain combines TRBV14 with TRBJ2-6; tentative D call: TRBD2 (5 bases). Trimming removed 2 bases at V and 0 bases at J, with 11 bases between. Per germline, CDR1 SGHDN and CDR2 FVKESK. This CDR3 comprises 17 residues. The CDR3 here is CASSQNGGSSGANVLTF. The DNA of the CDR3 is TGTGCCAGCAGCCAAAATGGAGGATCCTCTGGGGCCAACGTCCTGACTTTC.

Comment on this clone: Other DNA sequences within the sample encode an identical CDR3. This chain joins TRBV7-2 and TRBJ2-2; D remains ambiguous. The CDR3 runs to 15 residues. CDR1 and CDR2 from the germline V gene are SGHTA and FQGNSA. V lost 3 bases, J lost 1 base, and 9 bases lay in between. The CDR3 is CASSFGLQNTGELFF. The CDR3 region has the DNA TGTGCCAGCAGCTTTGGGCTCCAGAACACCGGGGAGCTGTTTTTT.

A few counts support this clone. CDR3 in DNA: TGTGCCAGCAGCTTAGGAGGGGGACAGGGCTACGAGCAGTACTTC. Translating gives CASSLGGGQGYEQYF. The chain combines TRBV7-2 with TRBJ2-7; TRBD1 matches 9 bases. V lost 1 base, J lost 3 bases, and 4 bases stayed unmatched. Per germline, CDR1 SGHTA and CDR2 FQGNSA. The CDR3 runs 15 residues.

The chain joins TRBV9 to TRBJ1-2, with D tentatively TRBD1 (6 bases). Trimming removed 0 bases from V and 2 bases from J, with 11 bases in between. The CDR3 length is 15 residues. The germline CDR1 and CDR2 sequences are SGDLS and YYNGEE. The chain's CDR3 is CASSVEVTGNYGYTF. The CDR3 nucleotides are TGTGCCAGCAGCGTAGAGGTCACAGGGAACTATGGCTACACCTTC.

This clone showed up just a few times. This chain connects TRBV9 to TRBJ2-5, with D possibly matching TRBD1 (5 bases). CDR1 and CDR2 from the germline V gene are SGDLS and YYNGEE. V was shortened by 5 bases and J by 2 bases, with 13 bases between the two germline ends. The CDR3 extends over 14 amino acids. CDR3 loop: CASSIRGSQETQYF. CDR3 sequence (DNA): TGTGCCAGCAGTATAAGGGGCTCACAAGAGACCCAGTACTTC.

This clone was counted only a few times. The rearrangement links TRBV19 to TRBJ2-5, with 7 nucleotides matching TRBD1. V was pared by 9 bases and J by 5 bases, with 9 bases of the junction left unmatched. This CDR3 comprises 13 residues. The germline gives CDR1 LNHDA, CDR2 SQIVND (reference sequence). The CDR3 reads CASSDRRGETQYF. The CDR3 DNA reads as TGTGCCAGCTCGGACAGGCGAGGGGAGACCCAGTACTTC.

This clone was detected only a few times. For the CDR3, the DNA is TGTGCCAGCAGCTTCAACGGACAGGGGGCCAATCAGCCCCAGCATTTT. It translates to CASSFNGQGANQPQHF. The chain joins TRBV7-2 to TRBJ1-5, with 11 nucleotides matching TRBD1. This CDR3 comprises 16 residues. J gave up 3 bases and V 3 bases, and 4 bases lay outside the gene matches. Per the germline V gene, CDR1 is SGHTA and CDR2 is FQGNSA.

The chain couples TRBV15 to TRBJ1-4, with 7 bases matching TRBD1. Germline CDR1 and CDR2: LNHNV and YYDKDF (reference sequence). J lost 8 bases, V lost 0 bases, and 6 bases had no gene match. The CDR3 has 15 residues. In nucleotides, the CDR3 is TGTGCCACCAGCAGAGATCCGCAGGGGGTCGAAAAACTGTTTTTT. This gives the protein CATSRDPQGVEKLFF.

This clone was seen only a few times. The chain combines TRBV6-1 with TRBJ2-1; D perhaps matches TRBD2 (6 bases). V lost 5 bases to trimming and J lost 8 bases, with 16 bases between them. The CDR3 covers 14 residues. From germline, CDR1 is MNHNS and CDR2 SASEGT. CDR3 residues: CASSWRGREDEQFF. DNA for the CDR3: TGTGCCAGCAGTTGGAGGGGCAGGGAGGATGAGCAGTTCTTC.

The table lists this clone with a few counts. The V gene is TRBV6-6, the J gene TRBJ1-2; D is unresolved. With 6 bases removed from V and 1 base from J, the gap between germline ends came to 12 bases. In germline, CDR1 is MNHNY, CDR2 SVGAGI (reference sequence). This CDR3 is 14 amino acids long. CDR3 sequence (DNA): TGTGCCAGCAGCTCCCTGCGACATAACTATGGCTACACCTTC. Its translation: CASSSLRHNYGYTF.

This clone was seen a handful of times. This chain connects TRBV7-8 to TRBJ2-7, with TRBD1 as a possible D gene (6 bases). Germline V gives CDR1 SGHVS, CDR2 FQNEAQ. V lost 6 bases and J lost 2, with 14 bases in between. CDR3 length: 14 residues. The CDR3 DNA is TGTGCCAGCAGTGAGACCCGGACAGCCTACGAGCAGTACTTC. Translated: CASSETRTAYEQYF.

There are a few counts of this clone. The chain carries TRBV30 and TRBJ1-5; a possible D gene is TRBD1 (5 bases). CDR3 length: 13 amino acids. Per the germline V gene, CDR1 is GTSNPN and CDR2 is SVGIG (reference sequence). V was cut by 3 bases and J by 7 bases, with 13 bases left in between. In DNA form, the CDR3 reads TGTGCCTGGAGCCCAGGGTACGGGCAGCCCCAGCATTTT. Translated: CAWSPGYGQPQHF.